The clone carrying this T cell receptor (beta chain) was seen at least ten times. The source of the sample is a study of T-cell reconstitution after alpha-beta-depleted transplantation in children. CDR3 length: 15 residues. After removal of 5 bases from V and 1 base from J, the junction contained 7 bases not matched to a gene. Unique molecular identifiers were built into the TCRbeta library. TCRdb reprocessed the PCR reads via MiXCR and lists one record per CDR3 protein. Of roughly 89,000 distinct CDR3 sequences in the sample, over 9% were seen once. The receptor was isolated from a human donor who donated a stem cell graft to a child with inherited bone marrow failure. This chain joins TRBV12-3 or TRBV12-4 and TRBJ1-1, with 7 bases lining up with TRBD1. Specimen: PBMCs from the stem cell graft donor, collected from the stem cell graft. CDR3 sequence reads: CASSPGDSPNTEAFF. CDR3 nucleotides: TGTGCCAGCAGTCCCGGGGACAGCCCGAACACTGAAGCTTTCTTT.